This note documents a single TCR beta chain sequence. Its target is not known. The entry originates in a study of shared clonotypes between healthy human individuals. General study points: Larger richness was generally estimated for naive than memory subsets.

CDR3 length: 16 amino acids. CDR1 is SEHNR and CDR2 is FQNEAQ in the germline V gene (reference sequence). Trimming removed 7 bases from V and 1 base from J, with 19 bases in between. Over several immunoSEQ plates, each subset's genomic DNA was distributed in even portions. The method was immunoSEQ multiplex PCR; TCRdb's version includes in-frame clones alone and lacks a portion of them. This table holds about 690,000 clones, roughly 91% found once. Adult Caucasians living in Nashville, Tennessee made up all of the donors. Sequencing was performed on memory CD8+ T cells from PBMCs. Subset specified: CD45RO+ cells pooled with CCR7-negative TemRA cells. The sequence derives from a man between 18 and 29 years old in good health. Some clones in this sample may be carry-over from other donors' samples. The gene calls are TRBV7-9 and TRBJ1-1; possibly TRBD1 for D (6 bases). CDR3: CASTQGAEGKNTEAFF. The CDR3 DNA reads as TGTGCCAGCACACAGGGCGCGGAGGGGAAGAACACTGAAGCTTTCTTT.